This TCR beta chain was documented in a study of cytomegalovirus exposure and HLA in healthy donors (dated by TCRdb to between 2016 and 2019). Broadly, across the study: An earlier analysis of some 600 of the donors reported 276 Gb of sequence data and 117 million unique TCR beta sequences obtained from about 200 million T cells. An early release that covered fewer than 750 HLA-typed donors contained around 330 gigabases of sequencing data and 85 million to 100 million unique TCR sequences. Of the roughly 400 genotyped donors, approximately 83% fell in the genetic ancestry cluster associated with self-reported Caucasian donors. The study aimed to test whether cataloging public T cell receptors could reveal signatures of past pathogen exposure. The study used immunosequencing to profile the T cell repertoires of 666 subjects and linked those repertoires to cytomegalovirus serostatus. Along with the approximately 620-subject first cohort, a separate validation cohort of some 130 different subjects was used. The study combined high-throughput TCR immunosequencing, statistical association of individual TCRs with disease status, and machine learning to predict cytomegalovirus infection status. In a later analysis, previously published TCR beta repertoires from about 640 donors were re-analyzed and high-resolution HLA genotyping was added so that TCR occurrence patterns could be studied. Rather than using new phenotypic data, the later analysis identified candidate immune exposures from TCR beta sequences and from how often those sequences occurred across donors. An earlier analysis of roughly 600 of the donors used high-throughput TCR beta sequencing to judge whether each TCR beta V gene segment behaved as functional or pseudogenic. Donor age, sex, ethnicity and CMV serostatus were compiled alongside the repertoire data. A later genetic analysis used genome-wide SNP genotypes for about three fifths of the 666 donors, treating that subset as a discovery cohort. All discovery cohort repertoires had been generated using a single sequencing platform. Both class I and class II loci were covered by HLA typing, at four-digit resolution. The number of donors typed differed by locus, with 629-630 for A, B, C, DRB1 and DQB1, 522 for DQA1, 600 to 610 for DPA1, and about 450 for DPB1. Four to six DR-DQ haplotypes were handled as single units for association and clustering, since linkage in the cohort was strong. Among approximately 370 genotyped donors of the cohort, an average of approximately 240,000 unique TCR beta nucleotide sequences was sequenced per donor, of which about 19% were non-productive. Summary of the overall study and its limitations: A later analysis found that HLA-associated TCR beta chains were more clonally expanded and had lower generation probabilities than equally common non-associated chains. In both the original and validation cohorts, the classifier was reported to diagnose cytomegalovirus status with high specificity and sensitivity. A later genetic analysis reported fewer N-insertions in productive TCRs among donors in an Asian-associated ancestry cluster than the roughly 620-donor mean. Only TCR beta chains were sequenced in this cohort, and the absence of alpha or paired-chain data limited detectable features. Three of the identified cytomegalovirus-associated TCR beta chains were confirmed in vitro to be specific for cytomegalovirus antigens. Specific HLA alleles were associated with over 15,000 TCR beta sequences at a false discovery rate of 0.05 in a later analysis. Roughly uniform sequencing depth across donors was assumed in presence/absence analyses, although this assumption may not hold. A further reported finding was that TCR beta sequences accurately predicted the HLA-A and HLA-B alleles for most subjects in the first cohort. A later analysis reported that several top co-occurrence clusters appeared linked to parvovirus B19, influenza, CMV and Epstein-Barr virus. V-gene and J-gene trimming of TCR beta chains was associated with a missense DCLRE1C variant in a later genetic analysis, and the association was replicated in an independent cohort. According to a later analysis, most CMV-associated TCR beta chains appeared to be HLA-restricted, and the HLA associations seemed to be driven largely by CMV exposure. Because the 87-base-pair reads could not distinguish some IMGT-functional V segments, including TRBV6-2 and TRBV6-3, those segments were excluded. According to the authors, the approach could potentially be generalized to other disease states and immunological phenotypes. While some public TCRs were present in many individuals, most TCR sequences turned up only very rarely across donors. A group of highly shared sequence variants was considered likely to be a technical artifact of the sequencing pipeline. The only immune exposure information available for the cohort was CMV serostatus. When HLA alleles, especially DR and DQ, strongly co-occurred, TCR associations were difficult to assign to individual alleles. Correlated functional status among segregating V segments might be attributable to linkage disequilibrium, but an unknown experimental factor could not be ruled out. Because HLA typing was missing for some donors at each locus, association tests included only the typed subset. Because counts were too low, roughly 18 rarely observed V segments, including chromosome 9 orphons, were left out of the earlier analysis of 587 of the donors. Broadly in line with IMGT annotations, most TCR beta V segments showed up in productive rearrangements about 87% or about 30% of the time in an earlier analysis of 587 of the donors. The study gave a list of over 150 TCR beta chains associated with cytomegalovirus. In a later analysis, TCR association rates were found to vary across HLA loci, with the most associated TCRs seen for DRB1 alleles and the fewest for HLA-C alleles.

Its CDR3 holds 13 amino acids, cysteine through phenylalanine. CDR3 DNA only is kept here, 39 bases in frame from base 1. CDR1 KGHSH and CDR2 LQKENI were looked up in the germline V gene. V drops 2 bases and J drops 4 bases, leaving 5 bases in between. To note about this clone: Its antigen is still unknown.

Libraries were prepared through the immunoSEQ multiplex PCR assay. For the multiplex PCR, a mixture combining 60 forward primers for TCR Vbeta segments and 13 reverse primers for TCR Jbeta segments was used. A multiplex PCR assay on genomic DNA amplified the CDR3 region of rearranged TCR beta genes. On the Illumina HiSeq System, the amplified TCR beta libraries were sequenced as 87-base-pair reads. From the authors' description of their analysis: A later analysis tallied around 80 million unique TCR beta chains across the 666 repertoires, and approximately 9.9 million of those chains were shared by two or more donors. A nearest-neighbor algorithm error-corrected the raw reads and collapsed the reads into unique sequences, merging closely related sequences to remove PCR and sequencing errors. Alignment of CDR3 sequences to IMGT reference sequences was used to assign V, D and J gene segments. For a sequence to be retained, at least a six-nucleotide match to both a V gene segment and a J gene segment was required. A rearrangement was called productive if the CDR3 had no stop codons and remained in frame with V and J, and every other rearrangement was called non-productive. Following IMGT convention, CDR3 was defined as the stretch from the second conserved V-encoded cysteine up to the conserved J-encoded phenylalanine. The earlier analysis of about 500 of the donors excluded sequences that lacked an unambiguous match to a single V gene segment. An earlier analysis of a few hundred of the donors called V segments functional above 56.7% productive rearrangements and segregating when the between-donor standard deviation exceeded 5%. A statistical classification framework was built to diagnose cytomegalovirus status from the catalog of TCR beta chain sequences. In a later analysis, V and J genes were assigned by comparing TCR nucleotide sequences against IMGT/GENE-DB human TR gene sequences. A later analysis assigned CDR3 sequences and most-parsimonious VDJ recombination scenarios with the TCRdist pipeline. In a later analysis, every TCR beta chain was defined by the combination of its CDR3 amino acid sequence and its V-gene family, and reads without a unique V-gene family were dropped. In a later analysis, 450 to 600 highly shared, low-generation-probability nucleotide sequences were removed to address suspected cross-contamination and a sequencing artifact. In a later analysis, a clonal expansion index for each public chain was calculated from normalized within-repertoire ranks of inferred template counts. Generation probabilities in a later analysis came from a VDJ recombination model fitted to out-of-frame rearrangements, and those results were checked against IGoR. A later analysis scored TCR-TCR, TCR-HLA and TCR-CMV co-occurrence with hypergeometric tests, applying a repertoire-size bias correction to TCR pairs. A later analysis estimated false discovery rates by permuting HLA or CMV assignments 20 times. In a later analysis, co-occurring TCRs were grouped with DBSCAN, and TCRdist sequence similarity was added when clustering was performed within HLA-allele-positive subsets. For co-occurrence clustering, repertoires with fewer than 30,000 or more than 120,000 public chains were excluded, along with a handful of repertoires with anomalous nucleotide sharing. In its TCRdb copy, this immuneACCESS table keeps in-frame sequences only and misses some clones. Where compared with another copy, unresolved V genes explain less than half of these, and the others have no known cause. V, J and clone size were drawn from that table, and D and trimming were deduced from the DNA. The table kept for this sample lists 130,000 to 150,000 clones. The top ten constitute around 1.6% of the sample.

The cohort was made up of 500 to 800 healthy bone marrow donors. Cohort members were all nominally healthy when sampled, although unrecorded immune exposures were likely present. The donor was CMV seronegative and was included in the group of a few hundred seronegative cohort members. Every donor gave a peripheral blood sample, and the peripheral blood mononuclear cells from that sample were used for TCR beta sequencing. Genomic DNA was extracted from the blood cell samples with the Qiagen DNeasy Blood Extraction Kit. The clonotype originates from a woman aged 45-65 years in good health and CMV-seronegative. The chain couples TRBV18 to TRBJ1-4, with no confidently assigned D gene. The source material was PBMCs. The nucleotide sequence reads TGTGCCAGCTCACCAGTCAGTAATGAAAAACTGTTTTTT. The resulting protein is CASSPVSNEKLFF. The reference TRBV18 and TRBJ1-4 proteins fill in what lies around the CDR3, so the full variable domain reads NAGVMQNPRHLVRRRGQEARLRCSPMKGHSHVYWYRQLPEEGLKFMVYLQKENIIDESGMPKERFSAEFPKEGPSILRIQQVVRGDSAAYFCASSPVSNEKLFFGSGTQLSVL.